Each of the 23 T cell receptor beta chains below was sequenced from the same sample in a study of cytomegalovirus exposure and HLA in healthy donors (TCRdb year 2017). Library preparation used the immunoSEQ multiplex PCR assay. A mixture of 60 forward primers for TCR Vbeta segments and 13 reverse primers for TCR Jbeta segments was used in the multiplex PCR. Entries here come from immuneACCESS through TCRdb and include only in-frame sequences with V and J called. Some clones fail to appear in such tables; in the studies checked, an unresolved V gene covers under half of the shortfall, and the cause of the remainder is unknown. This sample comprises over 100,000 clones, over 65% of them detected only once. The ten largest account for 1.8% of the sample. Sequencing was done on a sample of PBMCs. These receptors came from a female donor in good health and CMV-seropositive.

The chain uses TRBV5-1 and TRBJ2-3; TRBD2 matches at 8 bases. The CDR3 has 16 residues. Per the germline V gene, CDR1 is SGHRS and CDR2 is YFSETQ. J was trimmed by 2 bases and V by 4 bases; bases with no gene match: 9. CDR3 coding DNA: TGCGCCAGCAGCGGTCCCGGAGCGGGGGTCACAGATACGCAGTATTTT. Protein: CASSGPGAGVTDTQYF. Supplemented by reference TRBV5-1 and TRBJ2-3, the full variable domain reads KAGVTQTPRYLIKTRGQQVTLSCSPISGHRSVSWYQQTPGQGLQFLFEYFSETQRNKGNFPGRFSGRQFSNSRSEMNVSTLELGDSALYLCASSGPGAGVTDTQYFGPGTRLTVL.

The chain combines TRBV25-1 with TRBJ2-5; weak D call: TRBD1 (6 bases). Matching the DNA end better, TRBJ2-7 makes the J call doubtful. The CDR3 contains 14 residues. CDR1 and CDR2 (germline): MGHDK, SYGVNS. The CDR3 sequence is CASTSQGSSYEQYF. In DNA, the CDR3 is TGTGCCAGCACCTCCCAGGGGAGCTCCTACGAGCAGTACTTC.

CDR3 DNA: TGCGCCAGCAGCGAAACAGGGGCCGCCCTAAAAGTTCATGGCTACACCTTC. It yields the protein CASSETGAALKVHGYTF. This chain links TRBV4-1 with TRBJ1-2; 7 nucleotides match TRBD1. Germline V gene lookup returns CDR1 MGHRA and CDR2 YSYEKL. The CDR3 contains 17 residues. V was pared by 5 bases and J by 6 bases, with 18 bases of the junction left unmatched.

The chain uses TRBV5-6 and TRBJ2-2, with TRBD1 identical over 11 bases. Germline assignment: CDR1 SGHDT and CDR2 YYEEEE. The CDR3 runs 17 residues. Trimming at V came to 3 bases and at J to 2 bases, leaving 6 bases not matched to a gene. The DNA for the CDR3 is TGTGCCAGCAGCTCCCTCGGACAGGGGGCCAACACCGGGGAGCTGTTTTTT. Residues: CASSSLGQGANTGELFF.

The rearrangement joins TRBV7-9 to TRBJ1-1, with 10 bases matching TRBD1. Germline V lookup: CDR1 SEHNR, CDR2 FQNEAQ (reference sequence). CDR3 size: 14 residues. The chain's CDR3 is CALQGQGTNTEAFF. The CDR3 DNA follows: TGTGCTCTACAGGGACAGGGGACGAACACTGAAGCTTTCTTT. The variable domain in full, with the rest retrieved from reference TRBV7-9 and TRBJ1-1, is DTGVSQNPRHKITKRGQNVTFRCDPISEHNRLYWYRQTLGQGPEFLTYFQNEAQLEKSRLLSDRFSAERPKGSFSTLEIQRTEQGDSAMYLCALQGQGTNTEAFFGQGTRLTVV.

The chain joins TRBV29-1 to TRBJ1-1; D not resolved. Trimming took 4 bases from V and 0 from J, leaving 9 bases between them. CDR1 SQVTM and CDR2 ANQGSEA come from the germline V gene. The CDR3 length is 13 residues. As DNA, the CDR3 is TGCAGCGTTGTCACACAGATGAACACTGAAGCTTTCTTT. It translates to CSVVTQMNTEAFF. The entire variable domain, with the rest obtained from reference TRBV29-1 and TRBJ1-1, is as follows: SAVISQKPSRDICQRGTSLTIQCQVDSQVTMMFWYRQQPGQSLTLIATANQGSEATYESGFVIDKFPISRPNLTFSTLTVSNMSPEDSSIYLCSVVTQMNTEAFFGQGTRLTVV.

The V and J genes are TRBV7-8 and TRBJ1-5; no definite D call. Looked up from germline, CDR1 is SGHVS and CDR2 is FQNEAQ. Trimming stripped 1 base from V and 5 bases from J, with 9 bases between. The CDR3 has 14 residues. CDR3 loop: CASSLGPVYQPQHF. The CDR3 DNA reads TGTGCCAGCAGCTTAGGTCCGGTTTATCAGCCCCAGCATTTT.

This clone was recorded only once. The DNA for the CDR3 is TGTGCCAGCGCCGGTGGTCAGCCCCAGCATTTT. Protein sequence: CASAGGQPQHF. The chain recombines TRBV28 with TRBJ1-5; D gene unclear. Deletions cut 8 bases from V and 6 bases from J, with 8 bases between. The CDR3 runs to 11 residues. Germline V CDR1 and CDR2: MDHEN, SYDVKM.

This chain links TRBV19 with TRBJ2-1, with 7 bases aligning to TRBD2. The CDR3 consists of 13 residues. The germline V gene has CDR1 LNHDA and CDR2 SQIVND (reference sequence). V lost 4 bases and J lost 4; bases outside the gene matches: 1. The CDR3 region has the DNA TGTGCCAGTAGTAGAGCGGGGTACAATGAGCAGTTCTTC. Residues: CASSRAGYNEQFF.

The rearrangement links TRBV19 to TRBJ2-1; D gene uncertain. The V gene lost 8 bases and the J gene lost 6 bases, with 20 bases spanning the gap. Germline V lookup: CDR1 LNHDA, CDR2 SQIVND (reference sequence). The CDR3 is 15 residues long. CDR3 bases: TGTGCCAGTGGGCCCACACTCGAGTTTAGCAATGAGCAGTTCTTC. Translation gives CASGPTLEFSNEQFF.

This chain connects TRBV5-1 to TRBJ1-6; possibly TRBD1 for D (5 bases). V lost 2 bases to trimming and J lost 0 bases, with 12 bases between them. Germline V gene sequence: CDR1 SGHRS, CDR2 YFSETQ. The CDR3 contains 17 residues. This chain's CDR3 is CASSFSGDHSYNSPLHF. CDR3 nucleotides: TGCGCCAGCAGCTTCTCGGGGGACCACTCCTATAATTCACCCCTCCACTTT. Full variable domain (missing parts from reference TRBV5-1 and TRBJ1-6): KAGVTQTPRYLIKTRGQQVTLSCSPISGHRSVSWYQQTPGQGLQFLFEYFSETQRNKGNFPGRFSGRQFSNSRSEMNVSTLELGDSALYLCASSFSGDHSYNSPLHFGNGTRLTVT.

The V call is TRBV7-2, the J call TRBJ1-2; no definite D call. Germline V lookup: CDR1 SGHTA, CDR2 FQGNSA. The V end lost 5 bases, the J end lost 4 bases, and 17 bases lay between the germline ends. The CDR3 sequence is 15 residues long. The chain's CDR3 is CASSPSKFPIYGYTF. In nucleotides, the CDR3 is TGTGCCAGCAGCCCCTCAAAGTTTCCTATCTATGGCTACACCTTC.

This chain connects TRBV7-9 to TRBJ2-2, with TRBD2 identical over 8 bases. Germline-derived CDR1 and CDR2 are SEHNR and FQNEAQ (reference sequence). The length of the CDR3 is 14 residues. The V and J ends lost 8 bases and 5 bases, in that order; junction bases with no gene match: 7. CDR3 sequence: CASVTAGGTGELFF. CDR3 nucleotides: TGTGCCAGCGTAACTGCGGGAGGTACCGGGGAGCTGTTTTTT.

This clone has just a few counts. This rearrangement joins TRBV6-1 to TRBJ2-1, with 14 bases lining up with TRBD2. After removal of 5 bases from V and 6 bases from J, the junction contained 3 bases not matched to a gene. CDR1 is MNHNS and CDR2 is SASEGT in the germline V gene. The CDR3 has 15 residues. The CDR3 region has the DNA TGTGCCAGCAGTTCCGGGACTAGCGGGAGCAATGAGCAGTTCTTC. The encoded protein is CASSSGTSGSNEQFF.

This clone occurred a few times. The chain links TRBV19 to TRBJ1-5; maybe TRBD1 (6 bases). In germline, CDR1 is LNHDA, CDR2 SQIVND (reference sequence). CDR3 size: 16 residues. V lost 1 base and J 7 bases, leaving 17 bases between the germline ends. The CDR3 coding sequence is TGTGCCAGTAGTATAGGCGGCAGGGTCAGGGGACAGCCCCAGCATTTT. Translated: CASSIGGRVRGQPQHF.

In its sample, this clone was seen a few times. This chain uses TRBV7-2 with TRBJ1-2, with 8 bases matching TRBD1. There are 15 residues in the CDR3. Per the germline V gene, CDR1 is SGHTA and CDR2 is FQGNSA. V dropped 3 bases and J dropped 7; count of bases not matched to a gene: 10. CDR3 sequence reads: CASSFLRQGSGGYTF. Here the CDR3 DNA reads TGTGCCAGCAGCTTTTTGAGACAGGGGTCGGGTGGCTACACCTTC.

The table lists this clone with a count of one. The V call is TRBV10-3, the J call TRBJ2-7; 7 nucleotides match TRBD2. The CDR3 covers 13 residues. In germline, CDR1 is ENHRY, CDR2 SYGVKD. The V gene end was trimmed by 8 bases and the J gene end by 3 bases; junction bases not matched to a gene: 7. The CDR3 sequence: CAISGTTYYEQYF. DNA of the CDR3: TGTGCCATCTCAGGGACTACTTACTACGAGCAGTACTTC.

The V gene is TRBV18, the J gene TRBJ2-1; no reliable D call. Per the germline V gene, CDR1 is KGHSH and CDR2 is LQKENI. The CDR3 is 16 amino acids. Trimming pared 5 bases from V and 0 bases from J, leaving 14 bases between. CDR3 sequence (DNA): TGTGCCAGCTCATTAAGCAGTGAGGCCTCCTACAATGAGCAGTTCTTC. This translates into CASSLSSEASYNEQFF.

This rearrangement joins TRBV7-9 to TRBJ2-2, with a weak D call TRBD1 (6 bases). The CDR3 has 18 residues. Germline CDR1 SEHNR, CDR2 FQNEAQ (reference sequence). Deletions cut 5 bases from V and 6 bases from J, with 25 bases between. As DNA, the CDR3 is TGTGCCAGCAGCCATGGGGGCCAGGGAGAAGAAAAAGCCGGGGAGCTGTTTTTT. This gives the protein CASSHGGQGEEKAGELFF.

The chain employs TRBV7-3 and TRBJ2-3, with D unclear. V was cut by 2 bases and J by 0 bases, with 3 bases left in between. Germline V gene sequence: CDR1 SGHTA, CDR2 FQGTGA. The CDR3 runs 13 residues. The CDR3 spells CASSLGSTDTQYF. Written as DNA, the CDR3 is TGTGCCAGCAGCTTAGGCAGCACAGATACGCAGTATTTT.

This clone was picked up one time. The V gene is TRBV6-5, the J gene TRBJ1-5, with D possibly TRBD1 on 5 matching bases. The CDR3 is 12 amino acids. From germline, CDR1 is MNHEY and CDR2 SVGAGI. V lost 5 bases to trimming and J lost 6 bases, with 8 bases between them. This chain's CDR3 is CASSMGGQPQHF. The CDR3 coding sequence is TGTGCCAGCAGTATGGGGGGTCAGCCCCAGCATTTT.

The chain links TRBV6-1 to TRBJ2-7, with TRBD1 matching 7 bases. Germline V gives CDR1 MNHNS, CDR2 SASEGT. The CDR3 loop spans 14 amino acids. Trimming at V came to 4 bases and at J to 3 bases, leaving 6 bases not matched to a gene. In nucleotides, the CDR3 is TGTGCCAGCAGTGGCCGGGACAGCCACTACGAGCAGTACTTC. Translation gives CASSGRDSHYEQYF.

The chain carries TRBV30 and TRBJ2-1; TRBD1 matches at 7 bases. Looked up from germline, CDR1 is GTSNPN and CDR2 is SVGIG (reference sequence). Trimming removed 3 bases from V and 6 bases from J; junction bases left unmatched: 5. This CDR3 has 13 amino acids. This CDR3 is CAWSPGTVNEQFF. The CDR3 DNA is TGTGCCTGGAGCCCAGGGACAGTCAATGAGCAGTTCTTC.